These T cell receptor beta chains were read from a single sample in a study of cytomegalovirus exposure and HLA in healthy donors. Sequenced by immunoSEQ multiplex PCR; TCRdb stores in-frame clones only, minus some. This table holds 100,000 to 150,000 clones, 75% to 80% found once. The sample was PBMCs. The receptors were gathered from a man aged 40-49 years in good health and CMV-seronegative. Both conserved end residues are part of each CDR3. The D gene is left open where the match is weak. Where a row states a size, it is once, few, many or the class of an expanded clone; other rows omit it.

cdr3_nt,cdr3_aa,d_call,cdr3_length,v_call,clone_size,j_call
TGTGCCAGCTTGGCTAGCGGAATAAACATTCAGTACTTC,CASLASGINIQYF,TRBD2,13,TRBV2,-,TRBJ2-4
TGTGCCAGCAGTATCTCTAGCGGGGCTAGCACAGATACGCAGTATTTT,CASSISSGASTDTQYF,TRBD2,16,TRBV28,-,TRBJ2-3
TGCGCCAGCAGCCAAACACACGGACAGGGGAGGGCCGGGGAGCTGTTTTTT,CASSQTHGQGRAGELFF,TRBD1,17,TRBV4-3,-,TRBJ2-2
TGTGCCAGCAGCTCTACTACGACTAGCGGGGGGGCGCTGAAAGAGACCCAGTACTTC,CASSSTTTSGGALKETQYF,TRBD2,19,TRBV11-3,-,TRBJ2-5
TGTGCCAGCAGCCTCAAACAGGGGGGGCAAGAGACCCAGTACTTC,CASSLKQGGQETQYF,-,15,TRBV7-9,few,TRBJ2-5
TGTGCCAGCAGTTACTCGGGGGGGATCACTGAAGCTTTCTTT,CASSYSGGITEAFF,-,14,TRBV6-5,-,TRBJ1-1
TGCGCCAGCAGCCAAGAAGGGGCGCGCGAAAAACTGTTTTTT,CASSQEGAREKLFF,-,14,TRBV4-1,-,TRBJ1-4
TGTGCCAGCAGCGGGACTAGCGGGGAGTCATGGGAGACCCAGTACTTC,CASSGTSGESWETQYF,TRBD2,16,TRBV5-4,-,TRBJ2-5
TGTGCCAGCAGGCTCGTGGCAGGGAATGTCGAGCAGTACTTC,CASRLVAGNVEQYF,-,14,TRBV9,-,TRBJ2-7
TGTGCCACCAGCAGAGATACGATACAATTGAACACTGAAGCTTTCTTT,CATSRDTIQLNTEAFF,-,16,TRBV15,-,TRBJ1-1
TGTGCCAGCAGGGGACACAGAACCGGGGAGCTGTTTTTT,CASRGHRTGELFF,-,13,TRBV6-5,-,TRBJ2-2
TGTGCCAGCAGAAATGACCGGGACAGAGCCTATGGCTACACCTTC,CASRNDRDRAYGYTF,TRBD1,15,TRBV27,once,TRBJ1-2
TGTGCCAGCAGCCGGGGGATTCAAGAGACCCAGTACTTC,CASSRGIQETQYF,-,13,TRBV7-3,-,TRBJ2-5
TGTGCCAGCAGCGACCGGGACAGGCCCTACGAGCAGTACTTC,CASSDRDRPYEQYF,TRBD1,14,TRBV7-9,-,TRBJ2-7
TGTGCCAGCAGTTGGGGCAGAGTGACAGATACGCAGTATTTT,CASSWGRVTDTQYF,-,14,TRBV27,few,TRBJ2-3
TGTGCCAGCAGTGACTGGACAGGGGACAATGAGCAGTTCTTC,CASSDWTGDNEQFF,TRBD1,14,TRBV6-4,once,TRBJ2-1
TGTGCCAGCACTACCCGGGTAGGGCTGAGGGCTAACTATGGCTACACCTTC,CASTTRVGLRANYGYTF,-,17,TRBV7-9,-,TRBJ1-2
TGTGCCACCCTGGACAGGCGATCTACCGGGGAGCTGTTTTTT,CATLDRRSTGELFF,TRBD1,14,TRBV19,-,TRBJ2-2
TGTGCCACCACAACGAACTCTGGAAACACCATATATTTT,CATTTNSGNTIYF,-,13,TRBV5-4,-,TRBJ1-3
TGTGCCAGCAGCGTAGATGGGGGAGGGTACCAAGAGACCCAGTACTTC,CASSVDGGGYQETQYF,TRBD2,16,TRBV9,-,TRBJ2-5
TGTGCCAGCAGTGGCAGGGTCGTAAACTATGGCTACACCTTC,CASSGRVVNYGYTF,-,14,TRBV28,-,TRBJ1-2
TGTGCCAGCAGCCTCTGGACCGGGACTAGCACAGATACGCAGTATTTT,CASSLWTGTSTDTQYF,-,16,TRBV5-4,few,TRBJ2-3
TGTGCCAGCAGCCCCTCCCCCAGGTTCCCAGACGAGCAGTACTTC,CASSPSPRFPDEQYF,-,15,TRBV7-6,few,TRBJ2-7
TGCAGCGTCGCGACAGGGATAGACATTCAGTACTTC,CSVATGIDIQYF,TRBD1,12,TRBV29-1,-,TRBJ2-4
TGTGCCAGCAGCCCTCGCTCCTCCGGGGAGTACTTC,CASSPRSSGEYF,-,12,TRBV2,-,TRBJ2-7
TGTGCCAGCAGTCCCGGGACAGGATCCACAGATACGCAGTATTTT,CASSPGTGSTDTQYF,TRBD1,15,TRBV2,few,TRBJ2-3
TGCGCCAGCAGCCAGGATAGGCTAGCTTTCGGGGGCAATGAGCAGTTCTTC,CASSQDRLAFGGNEQFF,-,17,TRBV4-1,few,TRBJ2-1
TGCGCCAGCAGTGCGGCGGGCTTTGGGTTTAATGAAAAACTGTTTTTT,CASSAAGFGFNEKLFF,-,16,TRBV10-2,-,TRBJ1-4
TGTGCCAGCAGCCCCAGGTACCTATATGGCTACACCTTC,CASSPRYLYGYTF,-,13,TRBV5-6,-,TRBJ1-2
TGTGCCAGCAGCGTAAGCGGCGTGGCGGAAGAGACCCAGTACTTC,CASSVSGVAEETQYF,-,15,TRBV9,-,TRBJ2-5
TGTGCTAGTGGTTTGGGACAGGGGGCCAGTTCCTACAATGAGCAGTTCTTC,CASGLGQGASSYNEQFF,TRBD1,17,TRBV12-5,-,TRBJ2-1
TGTGCCAGCAGTCAAGCCCAGGGGGCGCCCCCCGAGCAGTACTTC,CASSQAQGAPPEQYF,TRBD1,15,TRBV28,-,TRBJ2-7
TGCGCCAGCAGCTTGGAGGTCAGGGATCGAGATGAGCAGTTCTTC,CASSLEVRDRDEQFF,-,15,TRBV5-1,-,TRBJ2-1
TGCGCCAGCAGCCAAGCTCCCCCAGGCAACTCTGGAAACACCATATATTTT,CASSQAPPGNSGNTIYF,-,17,TRBV4-1,once,TRBJ1-3
TGTGCCAGCAGCCCCCGGACAGGGGGGAATGAAAAACTGTTTTTT,CASSPRTGGNEKLFF,TRBD1,15,TRBV7-8,few,TRBJ1-4
TGTGCCAGCAGCCAAGTAGCGATGGCCCGTGAAAAACTGTTTTTT,CASSQVAMAREKLFF,-,15,TRBV14,-,TRBJ1-4
TGTGCCAGCAGCTTAGCAGTCTACAATGAGCAGTTCTTC,CASSLAVYNEQFF,-,13,TRBV11-2,-,TRBJ2-1
TGTGCCAGCAGTTCCAGGGGGCCCGGAAACACCATATATTTT,CASSSRGPGNTIYF,TRBD1,14,TRBV27,few,TRBJ1-3
TGTGCCAGCAGACCTGGCGGGGGGGGATACAATGAGCAGTTCTTC,CASRPGGGGYNEQFF,TRBD2,15,TRBV6-1,-,TRBJ2-1
TGTGCCAGCAGCCCGGGAGTGGGTTGGGGCACTGAAGCTTTCTTT,CASSPGVGWGTEAFF,-,15,TRBV7-9,once,TRBJ1-1
TGTGCCAGCTCACCAGGACAGGGGGCACTGCACTATGGCTACACCTTC,CASSPGQGALHYGYTF,TRBD1,16,TRBV18,few,TRBJ1-2
TGTGCCAGCAGCGTCCCGCCCCTACCTAATGAGCAGTTCTTC,CASSVPPLPNEQFF,-,14,TRBV28,-,TRBJ2-1
TGCAGCGTTCGGGAGAACACTGACGCTTTCTTT,CSVRENTDAFF,-,11,TRBV29-1,-,TRBJ1-1
TGCGCCAGCAGTGAGGACAGGGGAAACTATGGCTACACCTTC,CASSEDRGNYGYTF,TRBD1,14,TRBV10-2,-,TRBJ1-2
TGTGCCAGCAGTATGCAGAGGGGACAAGTCTTCTACGAGCAGTACTTC,CASSMQRGQVFYEQYF,-,16,TRBV27,once,TRBJ2-7
TGTGCCAGCAGCGGAAGACAGGGCGGGGAGCTGTTTTTT,CASSGRQGGELFF,TRBD1,13,TRBV9,-,TRBJ2-2
TGTGCCAGTTCCCCGGGTAGGGGGCGCGAAAATCAGCCCCAGCATTTT,CASSPGRGRENQPQHF,TRBD1,16,TRBV19,-,TRBJ1-5
TGTGCCAGCAGCTTACAGGGCGAGACTGAAGCTTTCTTT,CASSLQGETEAFF,-,13,TRBV7-3,-,TRBJ1-1
TGTGCCAGCAGCTCCGGGACAGGGGGCTCCGAGCAGTACTTC,CASSSGTGGSEQYF,TRBD1,14,TRBV7-9,-,TRBJ2-7
TGCGCCAGCAGCCAAGATCGCCAGGTGGCTACCCAGTACTTC,CASSQDRQVATQYF,-,14,TRBV4-3,-,TRBJ2-5
TGCGCCAGCAGCCAAATGGAGGGCTACACCTTC,CASSQMEGYTF,-,11,TRBV4-1,-,TRBJ1-2
TGTGCCAGCAGCTACATAGCGGGGGGCGCCTACGAGCAGTACTTC,CASSYIAGGAYEQYF,TRBD2,15,TRBV5-6,-,TRBJ2-7
TGTGCCAGCAGCAGGGACAGGGGGACTGAAGCTTTCTTT,CASSRDRGTEAFF,TRBD1,13,TRBV7-7,-,TRBJ1-1
TGTGCCAGCAGCCCCAGACACGCACTCCAAGAGACCCAGTACTTC,CASSPRHALQETQYF,-,15,TRBV7-9,-,TRBJ2-5
TGTGCCAGCAGCTTGGACAGTTTAAGGGAAAAACTGTTTTTT,CASSLDSLREKLFF,-,14,TRBV7-2,-,TRBJ1-4
TGTGCCAGCACCATCAGGAGGGGGCAGAACACTGAAGCTTTCTTT,CASTIRRGQNTEAFF,TRBD1,15,TRBV7-9,-,TRBJ1-1
TGTGCCAGCAGTGCAGGGACTGCCGGCTACACCTTC,CASSAGTAGYTF,-,12,TRBV2,once,TRBJ1-2
TGTGCCAGCAGCCCGACAACTAGCGGGGGGGTAGACAATGAGCAGTTCTTC,CASSPTTSGGVDNEQFF,TRBD2,17,TRBV4-2,once,TRBJ2-1
TGCGCCAGCAGCCTGCTCAACCAGGGGAACACCGGGGAGCTGTTTTTT,CASSLLNQGNTGELFF,-,16,TRBV5-1,-,TRBJ2-2
TGTGCCAGCAGCTTAGCCTCGGGACAGGGGGCCTACGAGCAGTACTTC,CASSLASGQGAYEQYF,TRBD1,16,TRBV7-9,-,TRBJ2-7